In this sample, the clone carrying this TCR beta chain turned up a few times. Antigen specificity is unknown. This entry comes from a study of CD4 T cells in relation to SARS-CoV-2 and coronaviruses. Clones were sequenced by immunoSEQ multiplex PCR, and TCRdb holds only the in-frame ones, with some missing. The sample records over 40,000 clones, about 87% being singletons. This CDR3 region has 14 residues. Trimming left V 5 bases short and J 9 bases short, with 17 bases between. Germline values: CDR1 SGHVS, CDR2 FQNEAQ. The rearrangement uses TRBV7-8 and TRBJ1-3; the D is unclear. The sequence was obtained from an adult with COVID-19. Material: naive CD4+ T cells from PBMCs, cultured in vitro. Specified subset: naive CD4+ T cells isolated by negative enrichment. The CDR3, as DNA: TGTGCCAGCAGCCCTCTCGAGGGTTTTGGCACCATATATTTT. Protein sequence: CASSPLEGFGTIYF.